Detailed here is one T cell receptor beta chain. The data were taken from a study of CD8 T cells in Susac syndrome. Peripheral blood CD8+ and CD4+ T cells were profiled by TCR beta sequencing. Healthy donors constituted the control group, matched for age and sex. FACS enriched CD8+ TEMRA cells, while bulk CD8+ and CD4+ were negatively isolated. Reverse transcription used about 0.45 to 1 ug RNA and random hexamers. It was immunoSEQ multiplex PCR that amplified TCR beta CDR3 across 54 Vbeta and 13 Jbeta. TCRdb analysed the immunoSEQ multiplex PCR reads with MiXCR anew, one entry per CDR3 protein. Altogether about 160,000 distinct CDR3 sequences are present, under 95% being singletons, with the ten largest covering 0.08%. The sample was CD4+ T cells from PBMCs. This receptor was taken from a human donor in good health.

The CDR3 is CASSRTGYTNYGYTF. CDR3 coding DNA: TGTGCCAGCAGTCGGACAGGGTACACGAACTATGGCTACACCTTC. The rearrangement uses TRBV6-1 and TRBJ1-2; 8 bases map to TRBD1. The CDR3 runs 15 residues. Looked up from germline, CDR1 is MNHNS and CDR2 is SASEGT. V lost 5 bases, J lost 2 bases, and 7 bases stayed unmatched.